A single sample gave rise to the 2 T cell receptor beta chains below, sequenced in a study of shared T cell receptors in the human thymus. Measured with immunoSEQ multiplex PCR; TCRdb has only the in-frame clones, and not every one. The table lists approximately 760,000 clones, approximately 85% of them singletons. This sample was shared with a second study, whose subject was human thymus T cells.

The material sequenced was thymocytes. The source is a girl in the first two years of life with a congenital heart defect.

This clone has a handful of counts. This chain links TRBV4-3 with TRBJ2-3; the match to TRBD2 covers 7 bases. In germline, CDR1 is LGHNA, CDR2 YSLEER. V lost 0 bases and J lost 6; bases outside the gene matches: 9. The CDR3 spans 16 residues. CDR3 coding DNA: TGCGCCAGCAGCCAAGATCGGGGGGACCCACCCGATACGCAGTATTTT. Translating gives CASSQDRGDPPDTQYF.

This rearrangement joins TRBV12-5 to TRBJ2-1; 7 bases fit TRBD2. There are 17 residues in the CDR3. Trimming at V came to 6 bases and at J to 2 bases, leaving 13 bases not matched to a gene. Germline V gene lookup returns CDR1 LGHNT and CDR2 FRNRAP. The CDR3, as DNA: TGTGCTAGTGGACGCTACCCGACTAGCACAACCTACAATGAGCAGTTCTTC. It translates to CASGRYPTSTTYNEQFF. Combining the CDR3 with reference TRBV12-5 and TRBJ2-1 gives the whole variable domain DARVTQTPRHKVTEMGQEVTMRCQPILGHNTVFWYRQTMMQGLELLAYFRNRAPLDDSGMPKDRFSAEMPDATLATLKIQPSEPRDSAVYFCASGRYPTSTTYNEQFFGPGTRLTVL.